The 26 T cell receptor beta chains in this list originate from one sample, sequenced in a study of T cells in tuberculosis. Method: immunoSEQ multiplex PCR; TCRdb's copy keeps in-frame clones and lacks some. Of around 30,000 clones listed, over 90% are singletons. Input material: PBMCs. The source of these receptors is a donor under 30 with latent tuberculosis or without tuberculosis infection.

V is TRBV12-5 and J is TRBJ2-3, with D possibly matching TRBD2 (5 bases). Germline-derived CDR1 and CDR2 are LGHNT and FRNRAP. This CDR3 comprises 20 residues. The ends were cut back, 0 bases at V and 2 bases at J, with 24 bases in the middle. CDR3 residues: CASGLVHDGSVPGTTDTQYF. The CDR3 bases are TGTGCTAGTGGTTTGGTACACGATGGTAGCGTCCCAGGTACCACAGATACGCAGTATTTT.

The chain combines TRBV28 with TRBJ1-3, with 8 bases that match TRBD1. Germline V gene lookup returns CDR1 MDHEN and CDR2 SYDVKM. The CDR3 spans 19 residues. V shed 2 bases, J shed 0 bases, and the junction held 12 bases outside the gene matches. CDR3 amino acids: CASSLRDRWTFYSGNTIYF. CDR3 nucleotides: TGTGCCAGCAGTTTAAGGGACAGGTGGACTTTCTACTCTGGAAACACCATATATTTT. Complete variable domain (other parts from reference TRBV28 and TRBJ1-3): DVKVTQSSRYLVKRTGEKVFLECVQDMDHENMFWYRQDPGLGLRLIYFSYDVKMKEKGDIPEGYSVSREKKERFSLILESASTNQTSMYLCASSLRDRWTFYSGNTIYFGEGSWLTVV.

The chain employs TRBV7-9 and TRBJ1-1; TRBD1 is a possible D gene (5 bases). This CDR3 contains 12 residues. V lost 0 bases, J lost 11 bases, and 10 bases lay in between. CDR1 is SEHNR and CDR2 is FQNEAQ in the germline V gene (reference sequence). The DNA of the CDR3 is TGTGCCAGCAGCTTAGCTACGGGGGTGGCTTTCTTT. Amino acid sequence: CASSLATGVAFF.

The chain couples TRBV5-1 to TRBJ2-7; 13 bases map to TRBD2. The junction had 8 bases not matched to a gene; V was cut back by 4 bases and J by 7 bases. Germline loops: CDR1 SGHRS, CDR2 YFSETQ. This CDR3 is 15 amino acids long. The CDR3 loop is CASSRGLAGVLEQYF. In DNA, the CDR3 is TGCGCCAGCAGCAGAGGACTAGCGGGAGTGTTGGAGCAGTACTTC.

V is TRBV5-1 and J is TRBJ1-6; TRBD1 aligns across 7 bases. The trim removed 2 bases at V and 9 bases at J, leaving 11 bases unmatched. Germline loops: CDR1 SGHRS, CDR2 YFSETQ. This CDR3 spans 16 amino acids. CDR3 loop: CASSFNDRAVGSPLHF. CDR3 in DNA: TGCGCCAGCAGCTTCAACGACAGGGCGGTGGGTTCACCCCTCCACTTT. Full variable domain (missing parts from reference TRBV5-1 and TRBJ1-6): KAGVTQTPRYLIKTRGQQVTLSCSPISGHRSVSWYQQTPGQGLQFLFEYFSETQRNKGNFPGRFSGRQFSNSRSEMNVSTLELGDSALYLCASSFNDRAVGSPLHFGNGTRLTVT.

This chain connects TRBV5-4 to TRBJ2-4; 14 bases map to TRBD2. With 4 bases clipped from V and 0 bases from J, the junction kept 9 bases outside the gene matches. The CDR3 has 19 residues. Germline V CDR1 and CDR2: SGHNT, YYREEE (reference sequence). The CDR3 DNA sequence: TGTGCCAGCAGCACGGGGGGGACTAGCGGGAGCTTAGCCAAAAACATTCAGTACTTC. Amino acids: CASSTGGTSGSLAKNIQYF.

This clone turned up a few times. This chain's CDR3 is CAISDVGRSSSYNEQFF. The CDR3 region has the DNA TGTGCCATCAGTGACGTGGGGCGGTCCAGCTCCTACAATGAGCAGTTCTTC. The rearrangement links TRBV10-3 to TRBJ2-1, with D perhaps TRBD1 (5 bases). The CDR3 runs to 17 residues. Trimming took off 3 bases at V and 0 bases at J, with 15 bases between the two ends. Germline CDR1 is ENHRY and CDR2 is SYGVKD.

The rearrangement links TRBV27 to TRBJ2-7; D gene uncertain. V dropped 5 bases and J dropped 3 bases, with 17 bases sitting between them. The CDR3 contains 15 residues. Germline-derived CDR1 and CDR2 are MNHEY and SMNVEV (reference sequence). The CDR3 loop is CASSPSGRTYYEQYF. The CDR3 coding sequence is TGTGCCAGCAGTCCCTCAGGCCGAACCTACTACGAGCAGTACTTC.

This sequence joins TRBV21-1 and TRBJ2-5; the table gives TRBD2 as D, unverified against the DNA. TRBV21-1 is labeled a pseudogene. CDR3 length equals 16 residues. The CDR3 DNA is TGTGCCAGCAGCTCTGAACTAGCGGGAGGGCAAGAGACCCAGTACTTC. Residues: CASSSELAGGQETQYF.

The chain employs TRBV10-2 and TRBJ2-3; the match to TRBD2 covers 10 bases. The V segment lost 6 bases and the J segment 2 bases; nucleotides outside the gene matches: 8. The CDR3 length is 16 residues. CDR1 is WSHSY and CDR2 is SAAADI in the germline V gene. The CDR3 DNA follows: TGCGCCAGCAGCCCTAAAACTAGCGGGGCCACAGATACGCAGTATTTT. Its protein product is CASSPKTSGATDTQYF.

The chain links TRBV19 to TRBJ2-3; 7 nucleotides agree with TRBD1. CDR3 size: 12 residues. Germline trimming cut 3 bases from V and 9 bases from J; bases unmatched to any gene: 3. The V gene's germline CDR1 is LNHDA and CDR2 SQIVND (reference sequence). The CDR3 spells CASSIRDSTQYF. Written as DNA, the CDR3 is TGTGCCAGTAGTATCCGGGACAGCACGCAGTATTTT.

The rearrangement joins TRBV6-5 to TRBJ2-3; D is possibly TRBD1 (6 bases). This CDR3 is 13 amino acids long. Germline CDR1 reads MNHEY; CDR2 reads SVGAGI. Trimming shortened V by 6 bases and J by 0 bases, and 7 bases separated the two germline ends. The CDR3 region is CASRGHSTDTQYF. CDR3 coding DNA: TGTGCCAGCAGGGGACATAGCACAGATACGCAGTATTTT.

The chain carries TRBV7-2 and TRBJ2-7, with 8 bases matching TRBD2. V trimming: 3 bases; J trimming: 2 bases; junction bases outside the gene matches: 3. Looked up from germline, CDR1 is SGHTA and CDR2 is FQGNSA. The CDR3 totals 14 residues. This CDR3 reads CASSFSGKTYEQYF. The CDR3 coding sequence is TGTGCCAGCAGCTTTAGCGGGAAGACCTACGAGCAGTACTTC.

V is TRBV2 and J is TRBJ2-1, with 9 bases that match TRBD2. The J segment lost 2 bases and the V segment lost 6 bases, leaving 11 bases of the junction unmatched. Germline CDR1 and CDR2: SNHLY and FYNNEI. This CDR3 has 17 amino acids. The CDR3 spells CASSEPGGRAPYNEQFF. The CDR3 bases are TGTGCCAGCAGCGAACCCGGCGGGAGGGCCCCCTACAATGAGCAGTTCTTC.

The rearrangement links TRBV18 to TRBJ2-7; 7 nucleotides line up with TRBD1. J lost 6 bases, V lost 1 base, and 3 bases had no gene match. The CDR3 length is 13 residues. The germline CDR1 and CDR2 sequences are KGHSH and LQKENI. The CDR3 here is CASSPRAGGEQYF. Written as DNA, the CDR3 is TGTGCCAGCTCACCACGGGCAGGGGGCGAGCAGTACTTC.

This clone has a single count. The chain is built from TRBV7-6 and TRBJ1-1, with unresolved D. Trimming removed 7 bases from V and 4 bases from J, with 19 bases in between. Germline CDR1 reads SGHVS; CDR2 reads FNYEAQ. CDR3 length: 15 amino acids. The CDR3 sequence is CASTRTVGGFTEAFF. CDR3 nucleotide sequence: TGTGCCAGCACCCGTACAGTAGGTGGGTTCACTGAAGCTTTCTTT. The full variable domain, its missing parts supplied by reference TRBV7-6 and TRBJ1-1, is GAGVSQSPRYKVTKRGQDVALRCDPISGHVSLYWYRQALGQGPEFLTYFNYEAQQDKSGLPNDRFSAERPEGSISTLTIQRTEQRDSAMYRCASTRTVGGFTEAFFGQGTRLTVV.

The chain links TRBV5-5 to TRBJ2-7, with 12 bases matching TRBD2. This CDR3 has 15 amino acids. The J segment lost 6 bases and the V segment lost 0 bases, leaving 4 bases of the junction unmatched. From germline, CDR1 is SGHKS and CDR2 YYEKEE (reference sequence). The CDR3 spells CASSLGLAGGGEQYF. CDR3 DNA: TGTGCCAGCAGCTTGGGGCTAGCGGGAGGGGGCGAGCAGTACTTC.

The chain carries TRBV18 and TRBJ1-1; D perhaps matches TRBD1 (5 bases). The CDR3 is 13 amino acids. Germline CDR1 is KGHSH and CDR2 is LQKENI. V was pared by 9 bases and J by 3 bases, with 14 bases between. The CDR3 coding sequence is TGTGCCAGTGCGTCGGGGGGGGACACTGAAGCTTTCTTT. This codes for CASASGGDTEAFF.

The chain's CDR3 is CASSEIDRVTPQHF. CDR3 DNA sequence: TGTGCCAGCAGTGAAATCGACAGGGTTACGCCCCAGCATTTT. This chain links TRBV2 with TRBJ1-5, with 7 positions matching TRBD1. J gave up 9 bases and V 2 bases, and 7 bases lay outside the gene matches. This CDR3 has 14 residues. The germline CDR1 and CDR2 sequences are SNHLY and FYNNEI.

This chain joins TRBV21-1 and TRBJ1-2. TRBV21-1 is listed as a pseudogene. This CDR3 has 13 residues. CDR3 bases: TGTGCCAGCAGCAAAGACCGGAGCTATGGCTACACCTTC. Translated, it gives CASSKDRSYGYTF.

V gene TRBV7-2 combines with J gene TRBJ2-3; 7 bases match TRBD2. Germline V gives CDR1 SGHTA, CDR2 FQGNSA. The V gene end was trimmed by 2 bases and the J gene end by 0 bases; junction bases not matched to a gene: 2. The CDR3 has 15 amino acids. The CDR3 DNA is TGTGCCAGCAGCTTACTAGCGGTTAGCACAGATACGCAGTATTTT. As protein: CASSLLAVSTDTQYF.

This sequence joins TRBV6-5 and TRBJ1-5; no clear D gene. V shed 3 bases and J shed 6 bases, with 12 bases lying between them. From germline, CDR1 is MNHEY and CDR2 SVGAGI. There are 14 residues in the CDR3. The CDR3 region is CASSYSRIIQPQHF. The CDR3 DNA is TGTGCCAGCAGTTATAGCAGAATTATTCAGCCCCAGCATTTT.

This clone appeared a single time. CDR3 nucleotides: TGTGCCAGCAGCTTAGTGGGCGGGGACTACAATGAGCAGTTCTTC. This sequence encodes CASSLVGGDYNEQFF. The chain is built from TRBV7-2 and TRBJ2-1; a possible D gene is TRBD2 (6 bases). The CDR3 loop spans 15 amino acids. The germline V gene encodes CDR1 SGHTA and CDR2 FQGNSA. V lost 1 base to trimming and J lost 3 bases, with 10 bases between them.

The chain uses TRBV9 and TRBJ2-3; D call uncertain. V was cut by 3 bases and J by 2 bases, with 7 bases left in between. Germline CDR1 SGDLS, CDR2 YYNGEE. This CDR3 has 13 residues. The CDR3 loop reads CASSAYDTDTQYF. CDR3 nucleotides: TGTGCCAGCAGCGCCTATGACACAGATACGCAGTATTTT.

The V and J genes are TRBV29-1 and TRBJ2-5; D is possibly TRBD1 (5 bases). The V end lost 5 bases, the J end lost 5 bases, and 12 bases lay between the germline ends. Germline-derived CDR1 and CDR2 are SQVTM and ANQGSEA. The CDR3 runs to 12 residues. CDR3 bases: TGCAGCGTTTCGCAGGGAACTGAGACCCAGTACTTC. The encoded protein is CSVSQGTETQYF.

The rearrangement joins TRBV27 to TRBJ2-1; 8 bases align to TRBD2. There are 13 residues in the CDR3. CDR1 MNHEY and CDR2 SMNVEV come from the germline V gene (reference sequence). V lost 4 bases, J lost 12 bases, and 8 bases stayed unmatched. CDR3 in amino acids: CASSSSPGGAQFF. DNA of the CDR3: TGTGCCAGCAGTTCCTCCCCCGGGGGGGCGCAGTTCTTC.